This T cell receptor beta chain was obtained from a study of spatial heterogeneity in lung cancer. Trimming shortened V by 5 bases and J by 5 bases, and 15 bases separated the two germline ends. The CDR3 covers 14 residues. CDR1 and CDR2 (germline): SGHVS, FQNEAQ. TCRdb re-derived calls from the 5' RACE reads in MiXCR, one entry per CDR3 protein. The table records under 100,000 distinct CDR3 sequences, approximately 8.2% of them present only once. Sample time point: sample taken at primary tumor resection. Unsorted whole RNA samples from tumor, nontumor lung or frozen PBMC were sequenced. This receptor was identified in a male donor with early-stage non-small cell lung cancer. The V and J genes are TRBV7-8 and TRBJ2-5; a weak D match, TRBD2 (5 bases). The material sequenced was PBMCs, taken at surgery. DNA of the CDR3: TGTGCCAGCAGCCCCCTAGGTAGCGAGGAGACCCAGTACTTC. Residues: CASSPLGSEETQYF.